The T cell receptor beta chain described here comes from a study of T cell responses to AZD1222 COVID-19 vaccine. Study outcomes and limitations: The number of AZD1222 recipients seropositive at baseline was only 5 to 7. Following two doses of AZD1222, Spike-specific TCR breadth and depth rose. Researchers report vaccine-associated CD4 TCRs spanning spike, with dominance at 160-218 and 743-854.

Second doses were pooled across both intervals (about 4 or about 12 weeks). With respect to this clone: The antigen remains unidentified.

The assay was immunoSEQ multiplex PCR, and TCRdb's table has in-frame clones only and misses some. The sample lists over 95,000 clones, around nine tenths seen once, with more than 15% in the top ten. Germline trimming cut 8 bases from V and 5 bases from J; bases unmatched to any gene: 6. The CDR3 has 14 amino acids. The V gene's germline CDR1 is MNHEY and CDR2 SMNVEV (reference sequence). The V and J genes are TRBV27 and TRBJ2-3, with TRBD1 matching 11 bases. The specimen comprised peripheral blood, sampled 28 days after the second AZD1222 dose. The sequence came from an adult who received the AZD1222 COVID-19 vaccine. The CDR3 loop is CASGRTGGIDTQYF. Here the CDR3 DNA reads TGTGCCAGCGGGCGGACAGGGGGCATAGATACGCAGTATTTT.